This TCR beta chain was identified during a study of cytomegalovirus exposure and HLA in healthy donors (dated by TCRdb to the late 2010s). With respect to the entire study: An earlier analysis of approximately 640 of the donors reported more than 250 Gb of sequence data and 117 million unique TCR beta sequences from about 180 million T cells. A separate validation cohort of approximately 130 different subjects was used in addition to the 666-subject first cohort. The genetic ancestry cluster associated with self-reported Caucasian donors included over 80% of the roughly 410 genotyped donors. Every repertoire in the discovery cohort had been generated on one and the same sequencing platform. HLA typing included class I and class II loci at four-digit resolution. An earlier analysis of several hundred of the donors applied high-throughput TCR beta sequencing to assess whether each TCR beta V gene segment acted as functional or pseudogenic. Rather than drawing on any new phenotypic data, the later analysis identified candidate immune exposures from TCR beta sequences and the way those sequences occurred across donors. About 310 gigabases of sequencing data and approximately 85 million unique TCR sequences were included in an early release covering around 600 HLA-typed donors. The study profiled the T cell repertoires of some 610 subjects by immunosequencing and related them to cytomegalovirus serostatus. Typing coverage differed by locus: A, B, C, DRB1 and DQB1 were typed in roughly 620-640 donors, DQA1 in roughly 510, DPA1 in approximately 610, and DPB1 in about 450. Roughly 5 DR-DQ haplotypes were handled as single units for association and clustering, since linkage in the cohort was strong. The study combined high-throughput TCR immunosequencing, statistical association of individual TCRs with disease status, and machine learning to predict cytomegalovirus infection status. Donor age, sex, ethnicity and CMV serostatus were compiled together with the repertoire data. To study patterns of TCR occurrence, a later analysis re-analyzed previously published TCR beta repertoires from 650 to 750 donors and added high-resolution HLA genotyping. Among approximately 370 genotyped donors of the cohort, an average of around 240,000 unique TCR beta nucleotide sequences was sequenced per donor, of which 15% to 20% were non-productive. Genome-wide SNP genotypes for about 65% of the roughly 670 donors were used in a later genetic analysis, which treated that subset as a discovery cohort. The aim of the study was to test whether cataloging public T cell receptors could identify signatures of past pathogen exposure.

The cohort comprised 710 or so healthy bone marrow donors. At the time of sampling, every cohort member was nominally healthy, though immune exposures that went unrecorded were likely present. The donor was CMV seropositive and belonged to the group of 250 to 300 seropositive cohort members. A peripheral blood sample was collected from each donor, and TCR beta sequencing was performed on peripheral blood mononuclear cells. Genomic DNA was extracted from the blood cell samples with the Qiagen DNeasy Blood Extraction Kit. Points the paper makes about the study in general: In this cohort, only TCR beta chains were sequenced, and detectable features were limited by the absence of alpha or paired-chain data. Most TCR sequences were observed very rarely across donors, whereas some public TCRs were present in many individuals. A later analysis found that TCR association rates varied across HLA loci, with DRB1 alleles showing the most associated TCRs and HLA-C alleles the fewest. A total of 150 or so TCR beta chains were listed by the study as associated with cytomegalovirus. HLA typing was unavailable for some donors at each locus, so association tests used only the typed subset. A few of the identified cytomegalovirus-associated TCR beta chains were confirmed in vitro to be specific for cytomegalovirus antigens. Most CMV-associated TCR beta chains appeared to be HLA-restricted in a later analysis, and the HLA associations seemed to be driven largely by CMV exposure. The authors suggested that the approach could potentially be extended to other disease states and immunological phenotypes. The classifier was reported to diagnose cytomegalovirus status with high specificity and sensitivity in both the original and validation cohorts. V-gene and J-gene trimming of TCR beta chains was associated with a missense DCLRE1C variant in a later genetic analysis, and the association was replicated in an independent cohort. Correlated functional status among segregating V segments might reflect linkage disequilibrium, but an unknown experimental factor could not be ruled out. For the cohort, immune exposure information was limited to CMV serostatus. The presence/absence analyses assumed that sequencing depth was roughly uniform across donors, and that assumption may not be true. A group of highly shared sequence variants was considered likely to be a technical artifact of the sequencing pipeline. Because counts were too low, fewer than 20 rarely observed V segments, including chromosome 9 orphons, were excluded from the earlier analysis of 587 of the donors. A later genetic analysis reported fewer N-insertions in productive TCRs among donors in an Asian-associated ancestry cluster than the roughly 700-donor mean. Several of the top co-occurrence clusters appeared to be linked to parvovirus B19, influenza, CMV and Epstein-Barr virus, according to a later analysis. A later analysis found that HLA-associated TCR beta chains were more clonally expanded and had lower generation probabilities than equally common non-associated chains. Assigning TCR associations to individual alleles was difficult when HLA alleles, especially DR and DQ, strongly co-occurred. A further reported finding was that TCR beta sequences accurately predicted the HLA-A and HLA-B alleles for most subjects in the first cohort. Specific HLA alleles were associated with roughly 16,000 TCR beta sequences at a false discovery rate of 0.05 in a later analysis. In an earlier analysis of around 600 of the donors, most TCR beta V segments appeared in productive rearrangements about 87% or about 30% of the time, broadly matching IMGT annotations.

The library was generated by the immunoSEQ multiplex PCR assay. For the multiplex PCR, a mixture combining 60 forward primers for TCR Vbeta segments and 13 reverse primers for TCR Jbeta segments was used. Amplification of the CDR3 region of rearranged TCR beta genes was performed with a multiplex PCR assay on genomic DNA. Amplified TCR beta libraries were sequenced as 87-base-pair reads on the Illumina HiSeq System. In the paper's pipeline: A later analysis counted approximately 74 million unique TCR beta chains across the 700 or so repertoires, and some 11 million of these chains were shared by at least two donors. Raw reads were error-corrected and collapsed into unique sequences with a nearest-neighbor algorithm that merged closely related sequences to remove PCR and sequencing errors. V, D and J gene segments were assigned by aligning CDR3 sequences to IMGT reference sequences. For a sequence to be retained, at least a six-nucleotide match to both a V gene segment and a J gene segment was required. Rearrangements were called productive when the CDR3 lacked stop codons and stayed in frame with V and J; all others were non-productive. Following IMGT convention, CDR3 was defined as the stretch from the second conserved V-encoded cysteine up to the conserved J-encoded phenylalanine. In an earlier analysis of 587 of the donors, sequences lacking an unambiguous match to a single V gene segment were excluded. In an earlier analysis of around 600 of the donors, V segments were called functional above 56.7% productive rearrangements and were called segregating when the between-donor standard deviation exceeded 5%. A statistical classification framework was developed to diagnose cytomegalovirus status using the catalog of TCR beta chain sequences. In a later analysis, V and J genes were assigned by comparing TCR nucleotide sequences against IMGT/GENE-DB human TR gene sequences. Using the TCRdist pipeline, a later analysis assigned CDR3 sequences along with most-parsimonious VDJ recombination scenarios. A later analysis defined each TCR beta chain by its CDR3 amino acid sequence plus V-gene family, and excluded reads lacking a unique V-gene family. To address suspected cross-contamination and a sequencing artifact, a later analysis removed around 600 highly shared, low-generation-probability nucleotide sequences. A later analysis calculated a clonal expansion index for each public chain from normalized within-repertoire ranks of inferred template counts. Generation probabilities in a later analysis came from a VDJ recombination model fitted to out-of-frame rearrangements, and those results were checked against IGoR. In a later analysis, hypergeometric tests were used to score TCR-TCR, TCR-HLA and TCR-CMV co-occurrence, with a repertoire-size bias correction applied to TCR pairs. A later analysis estimated false discovery rates by permuting HLA or CMV assignments 20 times. In a later analysis, co-occurring TCRs were grouped with DBSCAN, and TCRdist sequence similarity was added when clustering was performed within HLA-allele-positive subsets. Repertoires with fewer than 30,000 or more than 120,000 public chains were left out of co-occurrence clustering, as were a few repertoires with anomalous nucleotide sharing. TCRdb took over this immuneACCESS table, retaining in-frame rearrangements with V and J assigned. Such tables are incomplete; in checked studies, under half of the missing clones stem from an unresolved V gene, and the remainder is unexplained. V and J calls and clone size are those listed in that table; D and trimming were worked out from the DNA. The sample table holds around 110,000 clones, of which roughly 68% were seen once. The ten biggest clones cover 8.7% of the sample.

A remark on this clone: There is no known antigen for this receptor. Qualities for individual bases were not recorded, and no much larger clone is one base off.

The source is a man younger than 40 in good health and CMV-seropositive. What was sequenced was PBMCs.

The CDR3 has the sequence CASSQFRAVAPGETQYF. The nucleotide sequence is TGTGCCAGCAGCCAATTCAGGGCGGTGGCACCCGGAGAGACCCAGTACTTC. Rearrangement joined TRBV16 to TRBJ2-5; a tentative D match to TRBD1 spans 5 bases. The CDR3 spans 17 residues, from the cysteine through the phenylalanine. Only the CDR3 portion is preserved as DNA: 51 bases, with reading frame beginning at the first base. From the germline V gene, CDR1 is KGHSY and CDR2 is FQNENV. V gives up 1 base and J gives up 4 bases, and the segment between their germline ends measures 19 bases.